The present entry profiles one T cell receptor beta chain with its context. The sample comes from a study of blood T cell repertoires in COVID-19. About the research overall: The United States, Italy and Spain supplied acute and convalescent COVID-19 samples. PBMCs, B-cell-depleted T cells, or T cells provided the cDNA or gDNA that made up the material.

Authors' methods: Cell counts per sample came from amplifying reference gene primers. This table comes from immunoSEQ multiplex PCR, and its TCRdb copy is limited to in-frame clones, with some not included. The DNA was the basis for D and trimming; V, J and clone size are from that table. Of 60,000 to 65,000 clones in the sample, just under 90% were seen once. This CDR3 contains 13 residues. V lost 2 bases to trimming and J lost 5 bases, with 10 bases between them. From germline, CDR1 is LGHDT and CDR2 YNNKEL (reference sequence). Source material: peripheral blood. This chain connects TRBV3-1 (or the pseudogene TRBV3-2) to TRBJ2-7, with D maybe TRBD1 (6 bases). The sequence came from a human donor with active COVID-19. The donor label of this sample is uncertain. CDR3 DNA: TGTGCCAGCAGCCAATTGTGGGACAACGAGCAGTACTTC. Residues: CASSQLWDNEQYF.